The entry that follows covers one T cell receptor (beta chain) sequence. This sample was taken from a study of blood T cell repertoires in COVID-19. The overall study: Specimens from acute and convalescent COVID-19 originated in the United States, Italy and Spain.

Germline CDR1 SGDLS, CDR2 YYNGEE. This CDR3 has 14 amino acids. The V gene lost 3 bases and the J gene lost 2 bases, with 6 bases spanning the gap. The method was immunoSEQ multiplex PCR; TCRdb's version includes in-frame clones alone and lacks a portion of them. The table has over 400,000 clones, 75% to 90% seen once; the top ten hold approximately 2.9%. The receptor was isolated from a human donor in a cohort sampled during active COVID-19. Sequencing input: peripheral blood. The J gene is TRBJ2-6, the V gene TRBV9; D not certain. CDR3 sequence reads: CASSDSTGANVLTF. The CDR3 DNA reads TGTGCCAGCAGCGACTCCACTGGGGCCAACGTCCTGACTTTC.